This TCR beta chain was captured by sequencing in a study of blood T cell repertoires in COVID-19. Study at large: Acute and convalescent COVID-19 samples came from the United States, Italy and Spain. In each case, the material was cDNA or gDNA derived from T cells, B-cell-depleted T cells, or PBMCs.

Original handling: The assay estimated nucleated cells by amplifying reference gene primers. TCRdb's table, derived via immunoSEQ multiplex PCR, lists solely in-frame clones and lacks some. V and J calls and clone size are those listed in that table; D and trimming were worked out from the DNA. The table records about 150,000 clones, approximately 86% of them present only once. Sequenced: peripheral blood. The TCR comes from a man aged 65 to 79 with acute or convalescent COVID-19.

The CDR3 loop is CASSQEAGTSYTDTQYF. DNA for the CDR3: TGCGCCAGCAGCCAAGAAGCGGGGACTAGCTACACAGATACGCAGTATTTT. The chain links TRBV4-3 to TRBJ2-3, with 9 bases lining up with TRBD2. The CDR3 has 17 amino acids. Germline lookup yields CDR1 LGHNA and CDR2 YSLEER. With 0 bases clipped from V and 2 bases from J, the junction kept 6 bases outside the gene matches.